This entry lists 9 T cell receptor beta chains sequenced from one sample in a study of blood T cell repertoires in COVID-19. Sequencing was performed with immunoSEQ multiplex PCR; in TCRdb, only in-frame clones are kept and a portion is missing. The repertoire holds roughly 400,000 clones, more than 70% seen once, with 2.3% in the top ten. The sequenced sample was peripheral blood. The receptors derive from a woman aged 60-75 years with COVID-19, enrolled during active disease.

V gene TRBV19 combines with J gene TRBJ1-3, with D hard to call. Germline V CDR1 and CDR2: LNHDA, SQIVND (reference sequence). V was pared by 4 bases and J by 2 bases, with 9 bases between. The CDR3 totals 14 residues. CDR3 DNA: TGTGCCAGTAGTAGGGCAGCCCCTGGAAACACCATATATTTT. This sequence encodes CASSRAAPGNTIYF.

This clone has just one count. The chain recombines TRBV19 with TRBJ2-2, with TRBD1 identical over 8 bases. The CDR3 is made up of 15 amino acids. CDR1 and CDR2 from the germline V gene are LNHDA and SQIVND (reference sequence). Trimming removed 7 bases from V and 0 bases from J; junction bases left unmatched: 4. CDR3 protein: CASNLQGANTGELFF. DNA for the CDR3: TGTGCCAGTAATCTACAGGGGGCGAACACCGGGGAGCTGTTTTTT.

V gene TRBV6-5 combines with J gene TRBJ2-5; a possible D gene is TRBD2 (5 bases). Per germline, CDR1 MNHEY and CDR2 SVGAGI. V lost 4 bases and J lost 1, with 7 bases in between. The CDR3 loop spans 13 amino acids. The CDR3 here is CASSSTIQETQYF. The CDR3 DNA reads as TGTGCCAGCAGTTCGACTATCCAAGAGACCCAGTACTTC.

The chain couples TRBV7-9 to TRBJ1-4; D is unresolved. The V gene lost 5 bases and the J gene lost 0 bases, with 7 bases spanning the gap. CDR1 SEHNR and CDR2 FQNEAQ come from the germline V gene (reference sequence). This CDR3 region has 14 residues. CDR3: CASSGTATNEKLFF. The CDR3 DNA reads TGTGCCAGCAGCGGTACGGCAACTAATGAAAAACTGTTTTTT.

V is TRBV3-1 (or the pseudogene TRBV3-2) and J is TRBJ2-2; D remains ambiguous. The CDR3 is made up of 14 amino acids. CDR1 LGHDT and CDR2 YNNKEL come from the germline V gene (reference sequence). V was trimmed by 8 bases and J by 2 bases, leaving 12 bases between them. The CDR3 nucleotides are TGTGCCAGCTCTCGCTACAGAAACACCGGGGAGCTGTTTTTT. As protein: CASSRYRNTGELFF.

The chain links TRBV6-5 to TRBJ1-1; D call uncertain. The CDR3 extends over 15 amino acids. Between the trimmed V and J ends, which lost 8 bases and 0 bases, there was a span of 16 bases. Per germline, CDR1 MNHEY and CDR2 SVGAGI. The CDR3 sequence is CASSRSGRMNTEAFF. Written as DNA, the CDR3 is TGTGCCAGCTCCCGGAGCGGGCGGATGAACACTGAAGCTTTCTTT.

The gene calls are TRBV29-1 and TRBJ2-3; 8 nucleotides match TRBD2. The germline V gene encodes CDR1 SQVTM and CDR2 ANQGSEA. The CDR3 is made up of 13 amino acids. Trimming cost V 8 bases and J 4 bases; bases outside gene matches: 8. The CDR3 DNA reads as TGCAGCACTCCGGGGGGGAGGGCAGATACGCAGTATTTT. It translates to CSTPGGRADTQYF.

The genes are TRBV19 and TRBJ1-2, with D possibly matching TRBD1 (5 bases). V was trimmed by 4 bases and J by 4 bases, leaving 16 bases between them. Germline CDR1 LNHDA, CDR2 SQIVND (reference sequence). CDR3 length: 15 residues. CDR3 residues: CASSNPGPTPYGYTF. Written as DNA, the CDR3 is TGTGCCAGTAGTAATCCAGGGCCAACCCCCTATGGCTACACCTTC.

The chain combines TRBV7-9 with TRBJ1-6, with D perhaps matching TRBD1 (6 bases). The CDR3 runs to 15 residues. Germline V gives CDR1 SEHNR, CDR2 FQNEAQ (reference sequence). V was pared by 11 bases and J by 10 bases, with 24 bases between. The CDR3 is CAVQLSQGPDSPLHF. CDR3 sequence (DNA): TGTGCCGTCCAACTTTCCCAGGGGCCAGACTCACCCCTCCACTTT.